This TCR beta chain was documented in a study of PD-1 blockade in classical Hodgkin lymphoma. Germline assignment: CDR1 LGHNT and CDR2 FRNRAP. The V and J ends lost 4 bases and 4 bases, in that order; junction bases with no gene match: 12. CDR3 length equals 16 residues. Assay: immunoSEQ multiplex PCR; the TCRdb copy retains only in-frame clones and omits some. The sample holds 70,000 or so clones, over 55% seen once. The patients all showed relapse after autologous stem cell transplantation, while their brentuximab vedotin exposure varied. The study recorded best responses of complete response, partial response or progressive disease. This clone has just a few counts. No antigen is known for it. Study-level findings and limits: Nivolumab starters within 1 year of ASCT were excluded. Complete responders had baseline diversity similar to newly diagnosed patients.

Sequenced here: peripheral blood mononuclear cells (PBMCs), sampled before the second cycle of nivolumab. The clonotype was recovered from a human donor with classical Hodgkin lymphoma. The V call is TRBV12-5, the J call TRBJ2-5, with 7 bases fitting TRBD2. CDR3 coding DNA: TGTGCTAGTGGTTGGGGAAGGGCGACGGGAGGAGAGACCCAGTACTTC. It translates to CASGWGRATGGETQYF.